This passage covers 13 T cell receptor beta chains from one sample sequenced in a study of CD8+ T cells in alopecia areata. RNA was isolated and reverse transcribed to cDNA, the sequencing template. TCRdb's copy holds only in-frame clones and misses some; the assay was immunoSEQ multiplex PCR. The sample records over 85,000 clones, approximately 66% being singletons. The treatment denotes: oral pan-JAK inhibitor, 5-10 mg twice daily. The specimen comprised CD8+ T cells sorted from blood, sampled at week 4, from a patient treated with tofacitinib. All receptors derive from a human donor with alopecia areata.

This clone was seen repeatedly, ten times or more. CDR3 region: CASSLGPRGQGATTGELFF. CDR3 nucleotides: TGTGCCAGCAGCTTAGGCCCCAGGGGACAGGGGGCGACCACCGGGGAGCTGTTTTTT. This chain uses TRBV7-6 with TRBJ2-2; 12 nucleotides match TRBD1. The germline V gene has CDR1 SGHVS and CDR2 FNYEAQ. This CDR3 is 19 amino acids long. Unmatched junction bases numbered 10, after V lost 1 base and J lost 4 bases. Drawing the rest from reference TRBV7-6 and TRBJ2-2, the complete variable domain is GAGVSQSPRYKVTKRGQDVALRCDPISGHVSLYWYRQALGQGPEFLTYFNYEAQQDKSGLPNDRFSAERPEGSISTLTIQRTEQRDSAMYRCASSLGPRGQGATTGELFFGEGSRLTVL.

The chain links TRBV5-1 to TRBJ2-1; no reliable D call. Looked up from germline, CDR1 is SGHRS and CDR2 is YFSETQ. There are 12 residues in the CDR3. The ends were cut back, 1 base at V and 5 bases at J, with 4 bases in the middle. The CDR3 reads CASSLSNNEQFF. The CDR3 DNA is TGCGCCAGCAGCTTGTCCAACAATGAGCAGTTCTTC.

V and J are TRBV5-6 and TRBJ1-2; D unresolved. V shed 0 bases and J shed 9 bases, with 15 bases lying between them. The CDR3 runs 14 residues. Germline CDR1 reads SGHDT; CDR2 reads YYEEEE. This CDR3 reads CASSLGARQASYTF. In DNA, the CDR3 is TGTGCCAGCAGCTTGGGAGCCCGCCAGGCGAGCTACACCTTC.

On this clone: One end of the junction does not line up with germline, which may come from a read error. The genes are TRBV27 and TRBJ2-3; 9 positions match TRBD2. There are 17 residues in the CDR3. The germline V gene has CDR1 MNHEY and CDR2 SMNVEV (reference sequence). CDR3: CASGFRASGASTDTQYF. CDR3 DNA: TGTGCCAGCGGTTTTCGGGCTAGCGGGGCCAGCACAGATACGCAGTATTTT.

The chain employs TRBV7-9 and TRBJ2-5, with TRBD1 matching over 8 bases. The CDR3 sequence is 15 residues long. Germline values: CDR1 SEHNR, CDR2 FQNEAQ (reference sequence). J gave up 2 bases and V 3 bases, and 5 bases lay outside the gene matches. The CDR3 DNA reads TGTGCCAGCAGCTTTCTACAGGGGGAACAAGAGACCCAGTACTTC. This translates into CASSFLQGEQETQYF.

Here the CDR3 DNA reads TGTGCCAGTACTCCGACAGGGGGATACGAGCAGTACTTC. Amino acid sequence: CASTPTGGYEQYF. The chain carries TRBV19 and TRBJ2-7; 9 nucleotides match TRBD1. V trimming: 7 bases; J trimming: 4 bases; junction bases outside the gene matches: 5. Germline CDR1 is LNHDA and CDR2 is SQIVND (reference sequence). The CDR3 contains 13 residues.

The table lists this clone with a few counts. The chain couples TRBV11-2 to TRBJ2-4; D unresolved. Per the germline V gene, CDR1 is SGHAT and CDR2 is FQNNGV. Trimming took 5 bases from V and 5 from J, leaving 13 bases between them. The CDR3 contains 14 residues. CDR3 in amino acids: CASSDWALENIQYF. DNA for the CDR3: TGTGCCAGCAGCGACTGGGCCTTAGAAAACATTCAGTACTTC.

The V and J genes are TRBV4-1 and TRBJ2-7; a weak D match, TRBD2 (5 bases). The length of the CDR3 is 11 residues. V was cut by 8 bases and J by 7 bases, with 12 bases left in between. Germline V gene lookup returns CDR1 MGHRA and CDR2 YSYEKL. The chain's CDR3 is CASQDTGEQYF. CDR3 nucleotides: TGCGCCAGCCAGGATACGGGGGAGCAGTACTTC.

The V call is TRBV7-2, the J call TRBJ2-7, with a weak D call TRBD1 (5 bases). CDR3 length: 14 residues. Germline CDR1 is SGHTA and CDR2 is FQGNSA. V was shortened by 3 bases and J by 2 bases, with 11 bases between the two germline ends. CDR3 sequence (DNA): TGTGCCAGCAGCTTTCCGGGCAGGGCCTACGAGCAGTACTTC. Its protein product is CASSFPGRAYEQYF.

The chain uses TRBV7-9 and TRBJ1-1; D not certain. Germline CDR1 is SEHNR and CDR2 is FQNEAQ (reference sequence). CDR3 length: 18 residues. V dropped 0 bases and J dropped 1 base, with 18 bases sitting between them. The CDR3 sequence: CASSLAQMGGKANTEAFF. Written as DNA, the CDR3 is TGTGCCAGCAGCTTAGCGCAGATGGGAGGAAAAGCGAACACTGAAGCTTTCTTT.

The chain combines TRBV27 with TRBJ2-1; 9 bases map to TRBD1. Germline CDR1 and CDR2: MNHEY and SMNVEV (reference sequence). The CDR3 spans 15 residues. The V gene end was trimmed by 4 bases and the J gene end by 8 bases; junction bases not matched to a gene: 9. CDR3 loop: CASSSPGTGIDEQFF. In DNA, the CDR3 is TGTGCCAGCAGTTCCCCAGGGACAGGGATCGATGAGCAGTTCTTC.

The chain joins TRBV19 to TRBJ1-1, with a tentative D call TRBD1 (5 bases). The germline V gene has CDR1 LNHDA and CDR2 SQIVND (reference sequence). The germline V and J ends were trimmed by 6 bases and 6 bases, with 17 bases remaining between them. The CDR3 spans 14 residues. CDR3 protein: CASRTQGVGPEAFF. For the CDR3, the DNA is TGTGCCAGTAGGACCCAGGGCGTCGGACCTGAAGCTTTCTTT.

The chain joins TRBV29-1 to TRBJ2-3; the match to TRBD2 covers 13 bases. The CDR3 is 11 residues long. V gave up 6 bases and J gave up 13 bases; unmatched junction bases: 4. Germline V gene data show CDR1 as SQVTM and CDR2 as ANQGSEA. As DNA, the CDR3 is TGCAGCGTCGGACTAGCGGGAGAAAAGTATTTT. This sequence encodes CSVGLAGEKYF.